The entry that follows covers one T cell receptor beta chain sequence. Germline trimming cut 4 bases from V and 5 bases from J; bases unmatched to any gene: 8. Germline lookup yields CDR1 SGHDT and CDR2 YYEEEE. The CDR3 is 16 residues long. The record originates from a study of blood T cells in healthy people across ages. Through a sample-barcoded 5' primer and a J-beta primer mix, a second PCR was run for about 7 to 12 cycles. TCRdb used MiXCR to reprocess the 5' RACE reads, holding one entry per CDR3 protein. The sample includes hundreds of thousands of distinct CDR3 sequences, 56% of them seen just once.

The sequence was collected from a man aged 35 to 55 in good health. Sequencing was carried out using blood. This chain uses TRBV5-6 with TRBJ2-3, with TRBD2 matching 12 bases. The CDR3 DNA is TGTGCCAGCAGCCCAGGGCTACTAGCGGGAGGAGATACGCAGTATTTT. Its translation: CASSPGLLAGGDTQYF.